The 18 T cell receptor beta chains listed next were all sequenced from one sample in a study of blood T cell repertoires in COVID-19. The method was immunoSEQ multiplex PCR; TCRdb's version includes in-frame clones alone and lacks a portion of them. This table has about 250,000 clones, roughly 91% appearing once. Sequenced material: peripheral blood. These receptors were collected from a man aged 25-45 years with acute or convalescent COVID-19.

J is TRBJ1-2 and V is TRBV9; D gene unclear. This CDR3 region has 13 residues. The V gene lost 4 bases and the J gene lost 8 bases, with 15 bases spanning the gap. CDR1 SGDLS and CDR2 YYNGEE come from the germline V gene. The CDR3 here is CASSTWSTGGYTF. The CDR3 bases are TGTGCCAGCAGCACCTGGAGCACCGGGGGCTACACCTTC.

The chain is built from TRBV25-1 and TRBJ2-1; D is ambiguous. The CDR3 contains 17 residues. Germline V gives CDR1 MGHDK, CDR2 SYGVNS. V gave up 4 bases and J gave up 5 bases, with 21 bases separating them. The CDR3 DNA follows: TGTGCCAGCAGTGCGGCGGTGTTCTGGCGGTCGAACAATGAGCAGTTCTTC. Protein: CASSAAVFWRSNNEQFF.

This sequence joins TRBV5-1 and TRBJ1-3; D might be TRBD1 (5 bases). The CDR3 contains 15 residues. Per the germline V gene, CDR1 is SGHRS and CDR2 is YFSETQ. V shed 0 bases and J shed 7 bases, with 14 bases lying between them. The CDR3 loop is CASSLAAGPLNTIYF. The CDR3 region has the DNA TGCGCCAGCAGCTTGGCCGCAGGGCCGCTCAACACCATATATTTT.

J is TRBJ2-2 and V is TRBV3-1 (or the pseudogene TRBV3-2); 13 bases map to TRBD2. J was trimmed by 6 bases and V by 0 bases; bases with no gene match: 4. The CDR3 extends over 17 amino acids. CDR1 LGHDT and CDR2 YNNKEL come from the germline V gene (reference sequence). The CDR3 sequence: CASSQDRTSGSAGELFF. The CDR3 DNA sequence: TGTGCCAGCAGCCAAGATCGGACTAGCGGGAGCGCCGGGGAGCTGTTTTTT.

J is TRBJ1-1 and V is TRBV28; 9 nucleotides match TRBD1. This CDR3 region has 14 residues. Germline CDR1 MDHEN, CDR2 SYDVKM. V was pared by 1 base and J by 7 bases, with 4 bases of the junction left unmatched. The CDR3: CASSLLAGQGEAFF. CDR3 bases: TGTGCCAGCAGTTTATTGGCGGGACAGGGTGAAGCTTTCTTT.

The chain is built from TRBV7-2 and TRBJ2-7; a possible D gene is TRBD2 (6 bases). This CDR3 region has 12 residues. From germline, CDR1 is SGHTA and CDR2 FQGNSA. Trimming removed 5 bases from V and 8 bases from J, with 13 bases in between. The CDR3 DNA follows: TGTGCCAGCAGCCAACCGGGACTCAAGCAGTACTTC. Protein: CASSQPGLKQYF.

This chain links TRBV5-1 with TRBJ2-3; D ambiguous. CDR3 size: 15 residues. V lost 7 bases and J lost 0, with 15 bases in between. Germline CDR1 is SGHRS and CDR2 is YFSETQ. CDR3 bases: TGCGCCAGCTTTTCGTCGAGCCTAAGCACAGATACGCAGTATTTT. Translated: CASFSSSLSTDTQYF. The full variable domain, completed using reference TRBV5-1 and TRBJ2-3, is KAGVTQTPRYLIKTRGQQVTLSCSPISGHRSVSWYQQTPGQGLQFLFEYFSETQRNKGNFPGRFSGRQFSNSRSEMNVSTLELGDSALYLCASFSSSLSTDTQYFGPGTRLTVL.

The chain employs TRBV6-5 and TRBJ2-3; 10 bases are shared with TRBD2. The V and J ends lost 7 bases and 4 bases, in that order; junction bases with no gene match: 8. CDR1 and CDR2 from the germline V gene are MNHEY and SVGAGI. The CDR3 runs 15 residues. Here the CDR3 reads CASKGTSGNADTQYF. CDR3 sequence (DNA): TGTGCCAGCAAAGGAACTAGCGGGAACGCAGATACGCAGTATTTT.

CDR3 residues: CASSFLPGQGNGYTF. In DNA, the CDR3 is TGCGCCAGCAGCTTTCTTCCGGGACAGGGTAATGGCTACACCTTC. The chain joins TRBV5-1 to TRBJ1-2; 9 bases are a match to TRBD1. Unmatched junction bases numbered 8, after V lost 2 bases and J lost 6 bases. Per the germline V gene, CDR1 is SGHRS and CDR2 is YFSETQ. The CDR3 runs 15 residues.

The J gene is TRBJ2-6, the V gene TRBV7-8, with 8 bases aligning to TRBD2. This CDR3 comprises 19 residues. CDR1 is SGHVS, CDR2 FQNEAQ, per germline. The V segment lost 5 bases and the J segment 0 bases; nucleotides outside the gene matches: 12. CDR3 sequence (DNA): TGTGCCAGCAGCCGCTATCAGACTAGCGCTTTCTCTGGGGCCAACGTCCTGACTTTC. Amino acid sequence: CASSRYQTSAFSGANVLTF. Combining the CDR3 with reference TRBV7-8 and TRBJ2-6 gives the whole variable domain GAGVSQSPRYKVAKRGQDVALRCDPISGHVSLFWYQQALGQGPEFLTYFQNEAQLDKSGLPSDRFFAERPEGSVSTLKIQRTQQEDSAVYLCASSRYQTSAFSGANVLTFGAGSRLTVL.

The chain recombines TRBV30 with TRBJ2-7; D is uncertain. The CDR3 runs to 12 residues. Germline loops: CDR1 GTSNPN, CDR2 SVGIG (reference sequence). Trimming pared 3 bases from V and 1 base from J, leaving 7 bases between. In nucleotides, the CDR3 is TGTGCCTGGAGGATAACATCCTACGAGCAGTACTTC. It is translated as CAWRITSYEQYF. The entire variable domain, with the rest obtained from reference TRBV30 and TRBJ2-7, is as follows: SQTIHQWPATLVQPVGSPLSLECTVEGTSNPNLYWYRQAAGRGLQLLFYSVGIGQISSEVPQNLSASRPQDRQFILSSKKLLLSDSGFYLCAWRITSYEQYFGPGTRLTVT.

The rearrangement uses TRBV7-9 and TRBJ2-1, with D perhaps matching TRBD2 (5 bases). This CDR3 spans 14 amino acids. Deletions cut 10 bases from V and 6 bases from J, with 19 bases between. Germline loops: CDR1 SEHNR, CDR2 FQNEAQ (reference sequence). The DNA for the CDR3 is TGTGCCACCCACGGGGTGGGCTCGGGCAATGAGCAGTTCTTC. Translated: CATHGVGSGNEQFF.

This clone was counted only a few times. This rearrangement joins TRBV19 to TRBJ1-6; 10 bases are shared with TRBD1. The CDR3 runs to 18 residues. Germline CDR1 LNHDA, CDR2 SQIVND (reference sequence). J gave up 1 base and V 5 bases, and 8 bases lay outside the gene matches. The CDR3 sequence is CASSPDRGFRSYNSPLHF. CDR3 nucleotides: TGTGCCAGTAGTCCGGACAGGGGGTTTCGGTCCTATAATTCACCCCTCCACTTT.

The chain has TRBV5-6 and TRBJ2-1; D call uncertain. Germline CDR1 SGHDT, CDR2 YYEEEE. V lost 6 bases to trimming and J lost 7 bases, with 23 bases between them. There are 16 residues in the CDR3. CDR3 coding DNA: TGTGCCAGCAAAGAGGTAGATAGGAGTTTCGGGAATGAGCAGTTCTTC. Translated: CASKEVDRSFGNEQFF.

The chain carries TRBV24-1 and TRBJ1-5, with 7 bases matching TRBD1. The CDR3 length is 15 residues. Germline V gives CDR1 KGHDR, CDR2 SFDVKD. Trimming cost V 3 bases and J 5 bases; bases outside gene matches: 6. The CDR3 DNA reads TGTGCCACCAGTGATAGGGACAGACCCCATCAGCCCCAGCATTTT. As protein: CATSDRDRPHQPQHF.

This sequence joins TRBV15 and TRBJ1-2, with 9 bases fitting TRBD1. V lost 5 bases and J lost 7; bases outside the gene matches: 11. This CDR3 is built from 15 residues. Looked up from germline, CDR1 is LNHNV and CDR2 is YYDKDF (reference sequence). The CDR3 loop is CATSRGNRGRAGYTF. The DNA of the CDR3 is TGTGCCACCAGCCGGGGGAACAGGGGGCGGGCTGGCTACACCTTC.

This chain connects TRBV19 to TRBJ1-5; 11 bases are shared with TRBD1. This CDR3 comprises 17 residues. CDR1 and CDR2 from the germline V gene are LNHDA and SQIVND (reference sequence). V shed 5 bases and J 8 bases; nucleotides not matched to a gene: 14. CDR3 protein: CASSAYSGTGGSKPQHF. The CDR3 region has the DNA TGTGCCAGTAGTGCCTATTCGGGGACAGGGGGAAGCAAGCCCCAGCATTTT.

The chain uses TRBV28 and TRBJ2-5; the match to TRBD2 covers 14 bases. Germline V gene sequence: CDR1 MDHEN, CDR2 SYDVKM. This CDR3 comprises 15 residues. Trimming took 4 bases from V and 4 from J; bases not matched to a gene: 2. CDR3 sequence: CASSSTSGGGETQYF. The CDR3 nucleotides read TGTGCCAGCAGTTCGACTAGCGGGGGGGGAGAGACCCAGTACTTC.